This TCR beta chain was captured by sequencing in a study of breast tumors, draining lymph nodes, adjacent tissues. Points from the study as a whole: Luminal-like breast cancer showed significantly higher tumor–nontumor repertoire similarity than basal-like.

Germline-derived CDR1 and CDR2 are SGHKS and YYEKEE (reference sequence). This CDR3 is built from 15 residues. Notes on this clonotype: Its antigen remains unidentified. An end of the junction differs from the germline gene, which may be a read error.

TCRdb reprocessed the multiplex PCR reads via MiXCR and lists one record per CDR3 protein. The sample has 200,000 or so distinct CDR3 sequences; 31% are singletons. The lymph nodes were axillary draining lymph nodes from breast cancer patients. This TCR was sampled from a female donor with breast cancer. Some clones in this sample may be carry-over from other donors' samples. What was sequenced was axillary lymph node tissue. V is TRBV5-5 and J is TRBJ1-3; the D gene is possibly TRBD1 (5 bases). CDR3 DNA sequence: TGTGCCAGCAGCTTGCAGGGATACTCTGGAAACACCATGTATTTT. Its protein product is CASSLQGYSGNTMYF.